This record looks at one TCR beta chain sequence and its context. These data belong to a study of blood T cell repertoires in COVID-19. In the original processing: Reference gene primer amplification gave nucleated cell count estimates. Sequenced by immunoSEQ multiplex PCR; TCRdb stores in-frame clones only, minus some. The D gene and trimming were derived from the DNA, and the V and J assignments and clone size from that table. Of over 70,000 clones in the sample, around 91% are singletons; the top ten hold over 5.5%. Seattle patient enrollment occurred during active infection, with longitudinal follow-up thereafter. The sample taken for sequencing was peripheral blood. The sequence was collected from a man between 18 and 29 years old with COVID-19, enrolled during active disease.

CDR3 in DNA: TGTGCCAGCTCACCACAGGGGGCTGCTGCAGATACGCAGTATTTT. This codes for CASSPQGAAADTQYF. The genes are TRBV18 and TRBJ2-3, with 7 nucleotides matching TRBD1. CDR3 length equals 15 residues. With V trimmed by 1 base and J by 4 bases, 5 bases remained unmatched. The germline gives CDR1 KGHSH, CDR2 LQKENI.